The source of this T cell receptor beta chain is a study of graft-versus-host responses after intestinal transplantation. Study-level background: Among the recipients, all got anti-thymocyte globulin induction and then tacrolimus and steroids for 3 to 4 years.

A note on this clone: Its antigen is unknown.

Germline V gene lookup returns CDR1 MGHDK and CDR2 SYGVNS. V was clipped by 7 bases and J by 3 bases, with 18 bases between them. This CDR3 has 15 amino acids. Using immunoSEQ multiplex PCR, the repertoire was profiled, and TCRdb retains in-frame clones only, with some absent. The sample lists 40,000 to 60,000 clones, approximately 84% occurring once. The TCR sequence derives from a human donor who was the organ donor for an intestinal transplant. The sequenced sample was unstimulated CD4+ T cells sorted from spleen or lymph node cells, obtained before transplant. V and J are TRBV25-1 and TRBJ2-5, with D possibly being TRBD1 or TRBD2 (7 bases each). The CDR3 sequence: CASTRGSGGEETQYF. The CDR3 DNA reads as TGTGCCAGCACAAGGGGATCAGGGGGGGAAGAGACCCAGTACTTC.